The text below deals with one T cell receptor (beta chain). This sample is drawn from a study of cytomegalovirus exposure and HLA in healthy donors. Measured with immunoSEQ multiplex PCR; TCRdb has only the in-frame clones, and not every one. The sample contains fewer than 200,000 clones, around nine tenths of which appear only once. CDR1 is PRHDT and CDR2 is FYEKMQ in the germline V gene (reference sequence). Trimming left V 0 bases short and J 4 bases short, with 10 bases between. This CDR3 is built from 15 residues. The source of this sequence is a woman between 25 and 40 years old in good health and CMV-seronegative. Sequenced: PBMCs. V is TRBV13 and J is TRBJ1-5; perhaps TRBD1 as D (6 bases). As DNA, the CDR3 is TGTGCCAGCAGCTTAGGATCAGGGGCAAATCAGCCCCAGCATTTT. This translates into CASSLGSGANQPQHF.